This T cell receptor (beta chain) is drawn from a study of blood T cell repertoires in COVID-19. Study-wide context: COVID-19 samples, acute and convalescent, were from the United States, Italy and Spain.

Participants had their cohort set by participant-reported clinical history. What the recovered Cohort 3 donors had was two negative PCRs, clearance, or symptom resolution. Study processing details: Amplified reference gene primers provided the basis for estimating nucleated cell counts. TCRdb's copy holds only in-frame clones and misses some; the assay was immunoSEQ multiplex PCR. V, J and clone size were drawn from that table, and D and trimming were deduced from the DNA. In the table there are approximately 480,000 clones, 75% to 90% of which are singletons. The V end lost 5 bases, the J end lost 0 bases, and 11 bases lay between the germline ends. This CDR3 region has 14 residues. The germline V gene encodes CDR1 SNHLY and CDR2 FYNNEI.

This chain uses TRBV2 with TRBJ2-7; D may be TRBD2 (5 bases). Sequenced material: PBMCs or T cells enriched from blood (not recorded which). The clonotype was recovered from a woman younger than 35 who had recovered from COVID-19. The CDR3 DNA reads TGTGCCAGCAGTCCTACCGGGGACTCCTACGAGCAGTACTTC. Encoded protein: CASSPTGDSYEQYF.